This TCR beta chain was retrieved from a study of vaccination and CD4 T cells after COVID-19. Study overall: Overlapping peptides of the spike proteins of SARS-CoV-2, HCoV-NL63, HCoV-OC43 and HCoV-229E were used for cell stimulation.

Sequencing of the DNA from cultured CD4+ T cells was carried out with the Oncomine TCR Beta short-read assay. Via MiXCR, TCRdb re-called the PCR reads, giving one row per CDR3 protein. The sample shows some 18,000 distinct CDR3 sequences, about 50% of them seen only once. J lost 6 bases, V lost 4 bases, and 3 bases had no gene match. The germline gives CDR1 MNHEY, CDR2 SMNVEV (reference sequence). The CDR3 is 13 residues long. As concerns this clonotype: Antigen specificity is unknown.

Points from the study as a whole: It was found that, in convalescent patients, 304 of 307 vaccine-specific clones were spike mono-reactive.

As for treatment: roughly ten-day PBMC culture with coronavirus spike peptide pools or control peptides (ViraFEST assay). Cell culture was performed with some 2 million PBMCs per well in the presence of about 10 IU/ml IL-2 and 10 ug/ml peptide pools. The authors isolated CD4+ T cells by negative selection after about 10 days of culture. Sequences were derived from CD4+ T cells from blood, cultured in vitro, sampled before SARS-CoV-2 vaccination. The chain uses TRBV27 and TRBJ1-5; 7 bases map to TRBD1. The receptor was derived from a human donor who had recovered from COVID-19. DNA of the CDR3: TGTGCCAGCAGTTCGACAGGGTTTCAGCCCCAGCATTTT. Encoded protein: CASSSTGFQPQHF.